A selection of T cell receptor beta chains follows, all from one sample in a study of cytomegalovirus exposure and HLA in healthy donors. The repertoire was sequenced with immunoSEQ multiplex PCR; TCRdb's copy has only in-frame clones and lacks some. The table includes 100,000 to 150,000 clones, over 60% detected once. Sequencing input: PBMCs. Source of these receptors: a male donor in good health and CMV-seropositive. The conserved cysteine and the conserved F or W are not part of the CDR3 here. The D gene is left open where the match is weak. Rows may omit the clone size; those that give it use once, few, many or a size class.

j_call | clone_size | v_call | d_call | cdr3_aa
TRBJ1-5 | . | TRBV7-2 | . | ASSEAGPGNQPQH
TRBJ1-2 | . | TRBV7-2 | . | ASSPRGEYGYT
TRBJ2-7 | few | TRBV7-9 | TRBD2 | SSSLSLAGEYYEQY
TRBJ2-5 | . | TRBV5-4 | . | ASSLRRPGETQY
TRBJ1-2 | . | TRBV6-5 | . | ASSYSSVYGYT
TRBJ2-3 | . | TRBV4-1 | TRBD2 | ASSQGSGVEADTQY
TRBJ2-7 | . | TRBV19 | . | ASSLRGSYEQY
TRBJ1-2 | . | TRBV11-2 | TRBD1 | ASSLRLGTVNYGYT
TRBJ2-7 | . | TRBV7-2 | . | ASSLVGAGKSYEQY
TRBJ2-7 | . | TRBV7-9 | TRBD1 | ASRGQGRYEQY
TRBJ2-5 | . | TRBV9 | TRBD2 | ASSVVAGGPETQY
TRBJ1-4 | . | TRBV11-2 | . | ASSFGTRGNEKLF